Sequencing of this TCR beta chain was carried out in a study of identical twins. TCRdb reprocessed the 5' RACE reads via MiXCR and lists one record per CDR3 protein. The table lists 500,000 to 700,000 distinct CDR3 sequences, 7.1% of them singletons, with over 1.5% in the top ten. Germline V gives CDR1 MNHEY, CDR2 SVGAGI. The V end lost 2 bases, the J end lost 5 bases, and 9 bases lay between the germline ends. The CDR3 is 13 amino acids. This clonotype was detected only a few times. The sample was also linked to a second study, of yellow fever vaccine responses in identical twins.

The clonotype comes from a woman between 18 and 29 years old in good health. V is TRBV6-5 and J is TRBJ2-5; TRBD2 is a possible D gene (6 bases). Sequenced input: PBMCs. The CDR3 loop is CASSYTSSETQYF. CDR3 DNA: TGTGCCAGCAGTTACACTAGCTCCGAGACCCAGTACTTC.